This is a list of T cell receptor beta chains from one sample in a study of molecular identifiers for immune sequencing clone quantification. TCRdb reanalysed the PCR reads using MiXCR and keeps one entry per CDR3 protein. The table lists about 640,000 distinct CDR3 sequences, 15% to 20% of them singletons. The sequencing sample was made of naive CD8+ T cells from blood, with Jurkat cell RNA spiked in. These receptors were taken from a human donor in good health. Some libraries in this study had Jurkat cell RNA spiked in. CDR3s include the opening cysteine and the closing phenylalanine or tryptophan. Fields, in order: CDR3 protein, V gene, J gene.

CASSPAPGQGLNEQFF	TRBV7-6	TRBJ2-1
CASSPSYSNTGELFF	TRBV9	TRBJ2-2
CSARGQKNSEAFF	TRBV20-1	TRBJ1-1
CASSIAGTDYEQYF	TRBV19	TRBJ2-7
CASSQVFGRTHEQYF	TRBV4-3	TRBJ2-7
CSAPQGARLGTDTQYF	TRBV20-1	TRBJ2-3
CASSRGRNPNTEAFF	TRBV27	TRBJ1-1
CSARDGRGHGYTF	TRBV20-1	TRBJ1-2
CSVAGQNTEAFF	TRBV29-1	TRBJ1-1
CSVEGKVSSGHHTGASFYEQFF	TRBV29-1	TRBJ2-1
CASSYGAGVSADTQYF	TRBV6-2/TRBV6-3	TRBJ2-3
CASSPKALAPDTQYF	TRBV4-1	TRBJ2-3
CASSEPNEETQYF	TRBV25-1	TRBJ2-5
CSVTDRAGYTF	TRBV29-1	TRBJ1-2
CASSPKFSDTQYF	TRBV7-9	TRBJ2-3
CASSKGGLGYNEQFF	TRBV7-8	TRBJ2-1
CATARTGWNTEAFF	TRBV2	TRBJ1-1
CASSLPGQGAVGETQYF	TRBV5-5	TRBJ2-5
CASSQNRVETQYF	TRBV4-3	TRBJ2-5
CASSYQQGNEQFF	TRBV6-5	TRBJ2-1
CAWSVSNEKLFF	TRBV30	TRBJ1-4
CASSEAYPGRIDNEKLFF	TRBV6-1	TRBJ1-4
CASTNPPDTEAFF	TRBV9	TRBJ1-1
CVSSISLADPYEQYF	TRBV19	TRBJ2-7
CASKGGAGYSNQPQHF	TRBV2	TRBJ1-5
CSARDRQGAYEQYF	TRBV20-1	TRBJ2-7
CASSLGVVTNEKLFF	TRBV28	TRBJ1-4
CASSLAWASTDTQYF	TRBV11-2	TRBJ2-3
CASRSHEGSYNEQFF	TRBV6-1	TRBJ2-1
CASSSTQGKLLTEAFF	TRBV19	TRBJ1-1
CSARDLLGDTEAFF	TRBV20-1	TRBJ1-1
CASRYLREAFF	TRBV27	TRBJ1-1
CASSYFASKRDTEAFF	TRBV6-5	TRBJ1-1